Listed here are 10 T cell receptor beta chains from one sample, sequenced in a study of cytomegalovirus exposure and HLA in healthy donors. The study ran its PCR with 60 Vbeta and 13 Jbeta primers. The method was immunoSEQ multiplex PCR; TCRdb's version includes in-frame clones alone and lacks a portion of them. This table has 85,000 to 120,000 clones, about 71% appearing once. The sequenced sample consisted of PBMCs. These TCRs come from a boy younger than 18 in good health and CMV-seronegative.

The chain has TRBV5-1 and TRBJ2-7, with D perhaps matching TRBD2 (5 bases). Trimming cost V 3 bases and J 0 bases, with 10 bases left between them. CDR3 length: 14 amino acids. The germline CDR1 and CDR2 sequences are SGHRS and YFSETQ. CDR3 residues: CASSSGGISYEQYF. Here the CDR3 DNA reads TGCGCCAGCAGCTCTGGAGGAATCTCCTACGAGCAGTACTTC.

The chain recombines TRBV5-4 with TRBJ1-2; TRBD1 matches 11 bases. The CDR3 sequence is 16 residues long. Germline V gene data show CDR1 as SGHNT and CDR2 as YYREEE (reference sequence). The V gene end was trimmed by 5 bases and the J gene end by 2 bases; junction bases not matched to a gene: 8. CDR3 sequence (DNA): TGTGCCAGCAGGGATAGGGGACAGGGGGGGAACTATGGCTACACCTTC. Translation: CASRDRGQGGNYGYTF.

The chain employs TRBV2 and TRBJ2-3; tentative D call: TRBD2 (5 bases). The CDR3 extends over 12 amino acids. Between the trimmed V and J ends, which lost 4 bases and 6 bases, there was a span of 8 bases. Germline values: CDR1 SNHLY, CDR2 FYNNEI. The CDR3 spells CASSVEGDTQYF. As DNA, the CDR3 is TGTGCCAGCAGTGTCGAGGGCGATACGCAGTATTTT.

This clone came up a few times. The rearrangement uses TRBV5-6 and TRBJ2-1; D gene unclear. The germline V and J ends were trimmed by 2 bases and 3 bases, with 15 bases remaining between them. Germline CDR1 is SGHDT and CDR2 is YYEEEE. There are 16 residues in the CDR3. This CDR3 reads CASSFIPYHNYNEQFF. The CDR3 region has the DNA TGTGCCAGCAGCTTTATCCCGTATCACAACTACAATGAGCAGTTCTTC. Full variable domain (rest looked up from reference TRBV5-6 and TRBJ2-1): DAGVTQSPTHLIKTRGQQVTLRCSPKSGHDTVSWYQQALGQGPQFIFQYYEEEERQRGNFPDRFSGHQFPNYSSELNVNALLLGDSALYLCASSFIPYHNYNEQFFGPGTRLTVL.

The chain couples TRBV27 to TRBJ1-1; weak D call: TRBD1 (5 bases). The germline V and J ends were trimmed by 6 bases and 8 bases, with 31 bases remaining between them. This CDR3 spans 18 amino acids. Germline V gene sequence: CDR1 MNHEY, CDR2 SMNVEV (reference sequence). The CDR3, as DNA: TGTGCCAGCAGCCCTACCACTATCCGGAGGGGAGGGACGTGGGAAGCTTTCTTT. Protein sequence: CASSPTTIRRGGTWEAFF.

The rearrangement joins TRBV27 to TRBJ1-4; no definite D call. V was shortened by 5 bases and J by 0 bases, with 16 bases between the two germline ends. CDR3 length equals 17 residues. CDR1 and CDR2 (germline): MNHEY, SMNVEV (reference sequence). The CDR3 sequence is CASSPNSWLATNEKLFF. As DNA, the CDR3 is TGTGCCAGCAGTCCCAACTCGTGGCTAGCAACTAATGAAAAACTGTTTTTT.

The CDR3 is CASSPSGYNQPQHF. The CDR3 DNA follows: TGTGCCAGCAGTCCCTCAGGTTACAATCAGCCCCAGCATTTT. The chain has TRBV28 and TRBJ1-5; no reliable D call. Germline CDR1 reads MDHEN; CDR2 reads SYDVKM. Trimming removed 5 bases from V and 3 bases from J, with 11 bases in between. This CDR3 contains 14 residues.

The chain's CDR3 is CASSLVRGTSTDTQYF. In DNA form, the CDR3 reads TGTGCCAGCAGCCTAGTCCGGGGGACTAGCACAGATACGCAGTATTTT. The gene calls are TRBV11-2 and TRBJ2-3; possibly TRBD2 for D (6 bases). Germline CDR1 reads SGHAT; CDR2 reads FQNNGV. CDR3 length: 16 residues. Trimming left V 5 bases short and J 0 bases short, with 15 bases between.

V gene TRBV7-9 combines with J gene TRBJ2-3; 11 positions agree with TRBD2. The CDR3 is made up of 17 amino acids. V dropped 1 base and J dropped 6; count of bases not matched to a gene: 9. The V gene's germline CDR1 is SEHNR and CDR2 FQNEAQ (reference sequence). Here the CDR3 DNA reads TGTGCCAGCAGCTTAGGGGTAGCGGGAGGGTCCGAGGATACGCAGTATTTT. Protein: CASSLGVAGGSEDTQYF.

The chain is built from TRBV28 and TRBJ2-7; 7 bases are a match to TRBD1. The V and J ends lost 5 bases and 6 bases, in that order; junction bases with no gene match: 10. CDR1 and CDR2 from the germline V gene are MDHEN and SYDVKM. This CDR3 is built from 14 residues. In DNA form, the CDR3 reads TGTGCCAGCAGTCCCGGGACAGATAAGGTCGAGCAGTACTTC. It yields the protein CASSPGTDKVEQYF.